The present entry profiles one T cell receptor beta chain with its context. Its target is not known. This entry is derived from a study of shared clonotypes between healthy human individuals. Study-wide results and limits: The small donor group covered limited genetic and exposure diversity. Naive subsets typically showed greater estimated richness than memory subsets. The sharing of about 5% of naive CD4 clonotypes was seen across several donors.

Assay used: immunoSEQ multiplex PCR; TCRdb lists only in-frame clones, some missing. The table lists about 2,200,000 clones, more than 85% of them singletons. The naive CD8 subset, CD45RO-negative cells positively selected for CCR7, excluded terminally differentiated effector memory CD45RA+ cells. Caucasian adults living in Nashville, Tennessee, provided all samples. The CDR3 totals 14 residues. The V gene end was trimmed by 4 bases and the J gene end by 2 bases; junction bases not matched to a gene: 5. The germline gives CDR1 MNHEY, CDR2 SVGAGI. The source of this sequence is a man younger than 35 in good health. Some clones in this sample may be carry-over from other donors' samples. Sequenced input: naive CD8+ T cells from PBMCs. The chain couples TRBV6-5 to TRBJ2-7; 7 positions match TRBD2. The CDR3 protein is CASSLAGAAYEQYF. The CDR3, as DNA: TGTGCCAGCAGTTTGGCGGGAGCAGCCTACGAGCAGTACTTC.